The 31 T cell receptor beta chains listed next were all sequenced from one sample in a study of T cell responses to AZD1222 COVID-19 vaccine. The protocol was immunoSEQ multiplex PCR, while the TCRdb copy is restricted to in-frame clones and leaves out a portion. The sample consists of about 180,000 clones, less than 90% of them appearing once. This specimen was peripheral blood, taken on day 0 of AZD1222 vaccination. The receptors stem from an adult in good health.

The rearrangement links TRBV7-2 to TRBJ1-4, with a weak D call TRBD1 (5 bases). Germline V lookup: CDR1 SGHTA, CDR2 FQGNSA. V was clipped by 1 base and J by 12 bases, with 15 bases between them. The CDR3 spans 14 residues. The CDR3 reads CASSLVQGRQELFF. The CDR3 DNA is TGTGCCAGCAGCTTAGTTCAGGGCAGGCAGGAACTGTTTTTT.

The V and J genes are TRBV27 and TRBJ2-1, with 12 bases fitting TRBD2. Germline values: CDR1 MNHEY, CDR2 SMNVEV (reference sequence). The trim removed 2 bases at V and 0 bases at J, leaving 8 bases unmatched. CDR3 size: 19 residues. CDR3: CASSLGLAGGINSYNEQFF. In DNA, the CDR3 is TGTGCCAGCAGTTTAGGCCTAGCGGGAGGGATAAACTCCTACAATGAGCAGTTCTTC.

The V gene is TRBV7-3, the J gene TRBJ2-3; D is unclear. The CDR3 length is 11 residues. V was pared by 8 bases and J by 6 bases, with 9 bases between. Germline assignment: CDR1 SGHTA and CDR2 FQGTGA. The CDR3 here is CASGSGDTQYF. For the CDR3, the DNA is TGTGCCAGCGGCTCCGGGGATACGCAGTATTTT.

This clone was detected only a few times. The chain is built from TRBV19 and TRBJ1-5, with TRBD1 as a possible D gene (5 bases). Trimming pared 10 bases from V and 1 base from J, leaving 20 bases between. Per germline, CDR1 LNHDA and CDR2 SQIVND (reference sequence). The CDR3 is 16 amino acids. CDR3 bases: TGTGCCACACTAGAGGGGTTGACAGTGAGCAATCAGCCCCAGCATTTT. It specifies CATLEGLTVSNQPQHF.

Turning to this clone: Other nucleotide sequences in the sample specify the same CDR3. The chain is built from TRBV30 and TRBJ1-3; D not resolved. The V end lost 0 bases, the J end lost 0 bases, and 6 bases lay between the germline ends. CDR1 GTSNPN and CDR2 SVGIG come from the germline V gene (reference sequence). The CDR3 is 14 amino acids. This CDR3 is CAWSVSSSGNTIYF. DNA of the CDR3: TGTGCCTGGAGTGTGTCAAGCTCTGGAAACACCATATATTTT.

The chain is built from TRBV9 and TRBJ2-5; D gene uncertain. The CDR3 totals 14 residues. Germline assignment: CDR1 SGDLS and CDR2 YYNGEE. Trimming pared 2 bases from V and 7 bases from J, leaving 15 bases between. CDR3 nucleotides: TGTGCCAGCAGCGTTACACCCCCCCCGAGGACCCAGTACTTC. Residues: CASSVTPPPRTQYF. The full variable domain, completed using reference TRBV9 and TRBJ2-5, is DSGVTQTPKHLITATGQRVTLRCSPRSGDLSVYWYQQSLDQGLQFLIQYYNGEERAKGNILERFSAQQFPDLHSELNLSSLELGDSALYFCASSVTPPPRTQYFGPGTRLLVL.

J is TRBJ2-3 and V is TRBV2; D not certain. The V gene's germline CDR1 is SNHLY and CDR2 FYNNEI. V was cut by 6 bases and J by 4 bases, with 11 bases left in between. There are 13 residues in the CDR3. The CDR3 is CASRIRQADTQYF. DNA of the CDR3: TGTGCCAGCAGGATACGACAAGCAGATACGCAGTATTTT.

This chain uses TRBV28 with TRBJ1-5, with D unclear. This CDR3 has 12 residues. With 7 bases removed from V and 6 bases from J, the gap between germline ends came to 10 bases. The germline V gene encodes CDR1 MDHEN and CDR2 SYDVKM. CDR3 sequence reads: CASMRAGQPQHF. The CDR3 DNA reads TGTGCCAGCATGAGGGCTGGTCAGCCCCAGCATTTT.

The chain couples TRBV12-3 or TRBV12-4 to TRBJ2-3; perhaps TRBD2 as D (5 bases). V lost 3 bases and J lost 3, with 7 bases in between. There are 13 residues in the CDR3. The CDR3 loop reads CASSFTGTDTQYF. As DNA, the CDR3 is TGTGCCAGCAGTTTTACGGGAACAGATACGCAGTATTTT.

The chain uses TRBV24-1 and TRBJ1-1, with D possibly being TRBD1 (5 bases). CDR1 and CDR2 from the germline V gene are KGHDR and SFDVKD. V was shortened by 8 bases and J by 7 bases, with 16 bases between the two germline ends. The CDR3 consists of 13 residues. The DNA for the CDR3 is TGTGCCACCAAGTCTCAGGGTAGTGGTGAAGCTTTCTTT. As protein: CATKSQGSGEAFF.

The genes are TRBV10-3 and TRBJ1-2; 10 bases map to TRBD1. CDR1 ENHRY and CDR2 SYGVKD come from the germline V gene. V lost 8 bases, J lost 6 bases, and 15 bases stayed unmatched. CDR3 length equals 16 residues. CDR3 nucleotides: TGTGCCATCCGAATCGACCCGGGACAGGGGTGGGATGGCTACACCTTC. It encodes CAIRIDPGQGWDGYTF.

The chain employs TRBV18 and TRBJ1-4; D may be TRBD1 (5 bases). Germline loops: CDR1 KGHSH, CDR2 LQKENI. V lost 2 bases, J lost 7 bases, and 11 bases lay in between. CDR3 length: 14 amino acids. Written as DNA, the CDR3 is TGTGCCAGCTCACCAGCCAAGGGGAGTGAAAAACTGTTTTTT. This gives the protein CASSPAKGSEKLFF.

The chain joins TRBV2 to TRBJ2-1; possibly TRBD1 or TRBD2 for D (5 bases each). V lost 8 bases and J 3 bases, leaving 23 bases between the germline ends. Germline CDR1 SNHLY, CDR2 FYNNEI. The CDR3 contains 17 residues. CDR3 loop: CASLSTRAAGRYNEQFF. The CDR3 DNA sequence: TGTGCCAGCCTCTCTACAAGAGCGGCAGGGCGCTACAATGAGCAGTTCTTC.

The chain carries TRBV30 and TRBJ1-2, with D possibly being TRBD1 (5 bases). CDR3 size: 14 residues. CDR1 and CDR2 from the germline V gene are GTSNPN and SVGIG (reference sequence). Trimming removed 3 bases from V and 7 bases from J, with 18 bases in between. CDR3 in DNA: TGTGCCTGGAGGGGATCAGGGTCCAGTGGTGGCTACACCTTC. Its translation: CAWRGSGSSGGYTF.

The V call is TRBV5-5, the J call TRBJ1-4, with no clear D. Trimming took off 3 bases at V and 6 bases at J, with 15 bases between the two ends. This CDR3 has 15 residues. Germline V gene data show CDR1 as SGHKS and CDR2 as YYEKEE (reference sequence). The CDR3 nucleotides are TGTGCCAGCAGCTGGCGGGTCGGCGGGGATGAAAAACTGTTTTTT. It specifies CASSWRVGGDEKLFF.

The chain carries TRBV3-1 (or the pseudogene TRBV3-2) and TRBJ2-1, with a weak D call TRBD2 (5 bases). The CDR3 is 14 amino acids. The germline CDR1 and CDR2 sequences are LGHDT and YNNKEL (reference sequence). V shed 6 bases and J shed 6 bases, with 15 bases lying between them. CDR3 sequence (DNA): TGTGCCAGCAGTCGAGGAGGAATAGGCAATGAGCAGTTCTTC. Protein: CASSRGGIGNEQFF.

The chain is built from TRBV28 and TRBJ1-5, with D perhaps TRBD1 (6 bases). The germline V gene has CDR1 MDHEN and CDR2 SYDVKM. This CDR3 region has 16 residues. V shed 5 bases and J shed 2 bases, with 16 bases lying between them. CDR3 DNA sequence: TGTGCCAGCAGTCTCCATGTGGGGGCAGGCAATCAGCCCCAGCATTTT. This encodes CASSLHVGAGNQPQHF.

The rearrangement joins TRBV12-3 or TRBV12-4 to TRBJ2-3; D is unresolved. The CDR3 loop spans 12 amino acids. Trimming removed 6 bases at V and 5 bases at J, with 9 bases between. The CDR3 sequence is CASSPTKDTQYF. The CDR3, as DNA: TGTGCCAGCAGCCCGACAAAAGATACGCAGTATTTT.

V usage is TRBV7-9 and J usage is TRBJ1-5; D is unclear. Per the germline V gene, CDR1 is SEHNR and CDR2 is FQNEAQ (reference sequence). The ends were cut back, 1 base at V and 4 bases at J, with 5 bases in the middle. The CDR3 loop spans 13 amino acids. CDR3 region: CASSLVGNQPQHF. The DNA of the CDR3 is TGTGCCAGCAGCTTAGTCGGAAATCAGCCCCAGCATTTT.

The V gene is TRBV19, the J gene TRBJ1-2, with no clear D. From germline, CDR1 is LNHDA and CDR2 SQIVND (reference sequence). Trimming took 3 bases from V and 10 from J, leaving 15 bases between them. CDR3 size: 13 residues. CDR3 nucleotides: TGTGCCAGTAGTATTGGACGGTCTATGACCTACACCTTC. This gives the protein CASSIGRSMTYTF.

CDR3 in amino acids: CASSEPGQGGVIAFF. The DNA of the CDR3 is TGTGCCAGCAGTGAACCCGGGCAGGGGGGAGTGATAGCTTTCTTT. The gene calls are TRBV2 and TRBJ1-1; TRBD1 agrees at 7 bases. The CDR3 is made up of 15 amino acids. The germline V gene encodes CDR1 SNHLY and CDR2 FYNNEI. J was trimmed by 10 bases and V by 2 bases; bases with no gene match: 13. The variable domain in full, completed from reference TRBV2 and TRBJ1-1, reads EPEVTQTPSHQVTQMGQEVILRCVPISNHLYFYWYRQILGQKVEFLVSFYNNEISEKSEIFDDQFSVERPDGSNFTLKIRSTKLEDSAMYFCASSEPGQGGVIAFFGQGTRLTVV.

This clone appeared once. The chain joins TRBV11-2 to TRBJ1-1, with 8 bases matching TRBD1. The germline V gene encodes CDR1 SGHAT and CDR2 FQNNGV. V dropped 4 bases and J dropped 5; count of bases not matched to a gene: 6. The CDR3 runs 14 residues. The CDR3 spells CASSSQGGRTEAFF. In nucleotides, the CDR3 is TGTGCCAGCAGCTCACAGGGGGGGAGAACTGAAGCTTTCTTT.

This chain links TRBV6-5 with TRBJ1-3; no firm D call. The CDR3 spans 14 residues. Germline values: CDR1 MNHEY, CDR2 SVGAGI. Trimming took off 7 bases at V and 0 bases at J, with 10 bases between the two ends. The CDR3 spells CASTDPNSGNTIYF. The CDR3 DNA reads TGTGCCAGCACCGACCCAAACTCTGGAAACACCATATATTTT.

The chain carries TRBV20-1 and TRBJ2-3; no definite D call. CDR1 and CDR2 from the germline V gene are DFQATT and SNEGSKA (reference sequence). CDR3 length: 10 residues. The ends were cut back, 4 bases at V and 2 bases at J, with 1 base in the middle. The CDR3 DNA sequence: TGCAGTGCTAACACAGATACGCAGTATTTT. This codes for CSANTDTQYF.

The chain uses TRBV7-9 and TRBJ1-5, with D possibly matching TRBD1 (5 bases). From germline, CDR1 is SEHNR and CDR2 FQNEAQ (reference sequence). Trimming cost V 5 bases and J 4 bases, with 21 bases left between them. The CDR3 runs to 17 residues. CDR3 sequence (DNA): TGTGCCAGCAGCCGCGGCAATTTGCAGGGAGTAAATCAGCCCCAGCATTTT. Protein sequence: CASSRGNLQGVNQPQHF.

The CDR3 DNA reads as TGTGCCAGCACCTCTGAGAGAGCCGCGAACACTGAAGCTTTCTTT. It specifies CASTSERAANTEAFF. The rearrangement links TRBV11-1 to TRBJ1-1; no reliable D call. The CDR3 sequence is 15 residues long. V shed 7 bases and J shed 1 base, with 16 bases lying between them. CDR1 SGHAT and CDR2 FQDESV come from the germline V gene (reference sequence).

This chain joins TRBV9 and TRBJ2-1; D gene unclear. Trimming shortened V by 0 bases and J by 5 bases, and 6 bases separated the two germline ends. Germline lookup yields CDR1 SGDLS and CDR2 YYNGEE. This CDR3 comprises 13 residues. This CDR3 is CASSVGPNNEQFF. The CDR3, as DNA: TGTGCCAGCAGCGTAGGCCCAAACAATGAGCAGTTCTTC.

The V and J genes are TRBV6-5 and TRBJ2-7; no definite D call. This CDR3 is 14 amino acids long. Germline CDR1 and CDR2: MNHEY and SVGAGI. Trimming removed 2 bases at V and 2 bases at J, with 10 bases between. The CDR3 DNA reads as TGTGCCAGCAGTTACGGCTCTAGGACCTACGAGCAGTACTTC. Encoded protein: CASSYGSRTYEQYF.

The chain links TRBV6-1 to TRBJ2-2; D gene uncertain. Germline assignment: CDR1 MNHNS and CDR2 SASEGT. Trimming took off 1 base at V and 5 bases at J, with 2 bases between the two ends. CDR3 size: 12 residues. CDR3 bases: TGTGCCAGCAGTGAAGAAACCGGGGAGCTGTTTTTT. It encodes CASSEETGELFF.

This chain connects TRBV7-9 to TRBJ2-3, with unresolved D. This CDR3 spans 13 amino acids. Germline V gene data show CDR1 as SEHNR and CDR2 as FQNEAQ (reference sequence). The V gene lost 4 bases and the J gene lost 6 bases, with 11 bases spanning the gap. CDR3: CASSSTWTDTQYF. The CDR3 bases are TGTGCCAGCAGCTCAACTTGGACCGATACGCAGTATTTT.

The chain recombines TRBV30 with TRBJ1-6, with TRBD1 matching over 7 bases. The CDR3 is made up of 15 amino acids. Germline CDR1 reads GTSNPN; CDR2 reads SVGIG (reference sequence). V shed 1 base and J 7 bases; nucleotides not matched to a gene: 7. The CDR3 reads CAWSGGGGDNSPLHF. The CDR3 DNA sequence: TGTGCCTGGAGTGGAGGGGGCGGGGACAATTCACCCCTCCACTTT.